This T cell receptor beta chain was sequenced for a study of T cells in Graves' hyperthyroidism and ophthalmopathy. The investigators amplified TCR beta CDR3 regions from RNA transcripts. Primed by the HTBI set, a first-round RT-PCR was run on the TCR CDR3. In TCRdb, the multiplex PCR reads were re-called with MiXCR into one record per CDR3 protein. The table includes 85,000 to 110,000 distinct CDR3 sequences, about 50% detected once. Newly diagnosed hyperthyroidism, duration under 2 months, in patients aged 18 to 65. Diagnosis rested on symptoms, serum thyroxine and TRAb, thyroid ultrasound, and orbital computed tomography. Study-wide findings and caveats: Blood held most thyroid clonotypes expanded above 0.001 frequency.

In germline, CDR1 is SGHTA, CDR2 FQGTGA. The CDR3 is 16 amino acids. Unmatched junction bases numbered 3, after V lost 5 bases and J lost 2 bases. This clonotype appeared many times. The antigen remains undetermined. The chain combines TRBV7-3 with TRBJ2-5; 15 bases are shared with TRBD2. The sample consisted of blood. This clonotype was sampled from a man aged 35 to 55 with Graves' hyperthyroidism. CDR3 sequence reads: CASSAGLAGGQETQYF. CDR3 nucleotides: TGTGCCAGCAGCGCCGGACTAGCGGGGGGGCAAGAGACCCAGTACTTC.